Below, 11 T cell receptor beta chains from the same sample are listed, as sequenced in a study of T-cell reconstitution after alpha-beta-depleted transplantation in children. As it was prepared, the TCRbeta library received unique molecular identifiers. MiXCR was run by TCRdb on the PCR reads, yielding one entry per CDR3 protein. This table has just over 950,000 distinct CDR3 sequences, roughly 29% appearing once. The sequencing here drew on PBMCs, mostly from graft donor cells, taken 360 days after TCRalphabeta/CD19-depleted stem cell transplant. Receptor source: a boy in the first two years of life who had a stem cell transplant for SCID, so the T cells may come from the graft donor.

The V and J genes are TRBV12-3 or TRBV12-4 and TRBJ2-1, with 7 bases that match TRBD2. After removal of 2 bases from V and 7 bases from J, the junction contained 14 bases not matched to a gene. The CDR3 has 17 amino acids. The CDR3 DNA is TGTGCCAGCAGTTTACTCTTAGTCGGGGGGATGGGAAATGAGCAGTTCTTC. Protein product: CASSLLLVGGMGNEQFF.

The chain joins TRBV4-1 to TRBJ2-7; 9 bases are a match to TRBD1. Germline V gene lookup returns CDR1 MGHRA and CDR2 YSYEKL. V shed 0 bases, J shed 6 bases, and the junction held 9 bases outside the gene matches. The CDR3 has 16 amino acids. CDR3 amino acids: CASSQEAGQGFGEQYF. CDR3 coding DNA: TGCGCCAGCAGCCAAGAAGCGGGACAGGGCTTTGGCGAGCAGTACTTC.

CDR3 amino acids: CASSYERGGDTQYF. The CDR3 DNA is TGTGCCAGCAGTTACGAGCGGGGGGGAGATACGCAGTATTTT. The chain couples TRBV6-2 or TRBV6-3 to TRBJ2-3, with 10 bases matching TRBD2. Germline trimming cut 2 bases from V and 5 bases from J; bases unmatched to any gene: 1. CDR1 and CDR2 from the germline V gene are MNHEY and SVGEGT. The CDR3 sequence is 14 residues long.

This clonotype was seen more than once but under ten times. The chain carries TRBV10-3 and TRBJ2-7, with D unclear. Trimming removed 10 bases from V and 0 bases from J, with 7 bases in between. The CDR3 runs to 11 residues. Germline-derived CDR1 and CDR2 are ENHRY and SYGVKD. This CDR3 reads CATSNSYEQYF. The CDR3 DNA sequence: TGTGCCACTTCGAACTCCTACGAGCAGTACTTC.

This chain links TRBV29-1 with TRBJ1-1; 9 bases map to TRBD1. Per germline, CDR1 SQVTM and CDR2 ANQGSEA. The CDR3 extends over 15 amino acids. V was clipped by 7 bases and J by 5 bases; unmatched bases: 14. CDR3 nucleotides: TGCAGCGCCCAGCCGGGACAGGGAGTTAGGACTGAAGCTTTCTTT. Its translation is CSAQPGQGVRTEAFF.

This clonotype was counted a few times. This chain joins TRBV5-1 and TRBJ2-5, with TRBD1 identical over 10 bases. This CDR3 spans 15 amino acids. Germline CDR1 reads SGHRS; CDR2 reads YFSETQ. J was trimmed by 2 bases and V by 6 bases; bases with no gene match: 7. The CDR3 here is CASTPGQGRQETQYF. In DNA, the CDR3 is TGCGCCAGCACCCCGGGACAGGGGAGGCAAGAGACCCAGTACTTC.

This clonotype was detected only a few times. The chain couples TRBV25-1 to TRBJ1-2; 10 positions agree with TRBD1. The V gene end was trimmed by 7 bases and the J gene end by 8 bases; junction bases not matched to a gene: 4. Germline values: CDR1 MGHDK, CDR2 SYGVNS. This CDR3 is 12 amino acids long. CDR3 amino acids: CASTGQGGGYTF. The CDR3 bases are TGTGCCAGCACTGGACAGGGGGGAGGCTACACCTTC.

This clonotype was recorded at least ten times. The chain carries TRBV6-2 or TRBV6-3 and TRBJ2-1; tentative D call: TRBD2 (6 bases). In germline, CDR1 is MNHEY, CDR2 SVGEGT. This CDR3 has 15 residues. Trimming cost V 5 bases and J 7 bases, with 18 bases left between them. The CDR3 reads CASSDGRSPANEQFF. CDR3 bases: TGTGCCAGCAGTGACGGGAGATCCCCTGCTAATGAGCAGTTCTTC.

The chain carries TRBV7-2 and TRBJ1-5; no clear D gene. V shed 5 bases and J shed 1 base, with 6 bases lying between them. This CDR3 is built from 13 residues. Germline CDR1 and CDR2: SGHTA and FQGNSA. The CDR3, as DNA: TGTGCCAGCAGCCATTCCAGCAATCAGCCCCAGCATTTT. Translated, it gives CASSHSSNQPQHF. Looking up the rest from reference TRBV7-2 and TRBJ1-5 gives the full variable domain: GAGVSQSPSNKVTEKGKDVELRCDPISGHTALYWYRQSLGQGLEFLIYFQGNSAPDKSGLPSDRFSAERTGGSVSTLTIQRTQQEDSAVYLCASSHSSNQPQHFGDGTRLSIL.

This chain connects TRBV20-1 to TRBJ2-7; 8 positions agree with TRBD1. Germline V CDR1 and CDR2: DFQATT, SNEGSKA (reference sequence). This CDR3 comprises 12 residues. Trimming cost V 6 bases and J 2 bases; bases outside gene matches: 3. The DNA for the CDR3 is TGCAGTGCCGGACAGGGTCCCTACGAGCAGTACTTC. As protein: CSAGQGPYEQYF.

For the CDR3, the DNA is TGCGCCAGCAGCGCGCGGGAGCAAGAGACCCAGTACTTC. It yields the protein CASSAREQETQYF. J is TRBJ2-5 and V is TRBV5-1, with TRBD2 matching 7 bases. CDR1 is SGHRS and CDR2 is YFSETQ in the germline V gene. The length of the CDR3 is 13 residues. With V trimmed by 4 bases and J by 2 bases, 2 bases remained unmatched.